Given below is one TCR beta chain in context. The antigen this receptor binds is unknown. No clone much larger than this one lies a single base away; base qualities are absent. V was cut back by 0 bases and J by 3 bases, leaving a gap of 9 bases between them. As encoded in the germline V gene, CDR1 is KGHSH while CDR2 is LQKENI. Spanning cysteine to phenylalanine, the CDR3 consists of 15 amino acids. Only the CDR3 DNA is retained, 45 bases long and in frame from the first base. TCRbeta CDR3 regions were amplified from genomic DNA by means of the immunoSEQ Assay, a bias-controlled multiplex PCR. The paper's processing steps were these. Within the assay, amplification of reference gene primers was used to estimate how many nucleated cells each sample contained. To quantify the absolute abundance of each unique TCRbeta CDR3 rearrangement, sequence reads were collapsed and filtered. For each sample, productive Simpson clonality was calculated by taking the square root of Simpson's diversity index across productive rearrangements. Sourced from immuneACCESS, this table was stored by TCRdb with only in-frame sequences that have V and J called. A share of the clones is absent; for the studies checked, an unresolved V gene accounts for under half, and the remainder has no known explanation. D and trimming come from the DNA, and the V and J calls and clone size come from that table. In this sample the table shows 62,000 or so clones, about four fifths of which occur a single time. The ten largest clones represent about 4% of the sample.

Participants in the prospective study were aged about 18 to 95 years, lived in under 30 United States geographic areas, and enrolled through a virtual design. To assign participants to cohorts, the prospective study relied on clinical history that participants themselves reported in a screening survey and a study questionnaire. Mobile phlebotomists in the prospective study collected whole blood, serum and a nasopharyngeal or oropharyngeal swab from every participant. Additional blood draws and questionnaires over a 2-month period could optionally be provided by prospective study participants. Before DNA extraction, blood samples from the prospective study were shipped at room temperature or frozen. These data originate in a study of blood T cell repertoires in COVID-19 (dated by TCRdb to 2020 to 2021). About the investigation overall: Samples from collaborators originated in the United States, Italy and Spain and spanned both the acute and convalescent phases of COVID-19. The repertoires were made available in a free public database intended to serve as a resource for research on the immune response to SARS-CoV-2. HLA class I and class II types, where available, came from metadata supplied by the sample provider rather than from assay-based typing. Sample metadata almost always included a de-identified subject ID, COVID-19 status, age in years and sex. The prospective study material was composed of cDNA or gDNA derived from T cells, B-cell-depleted T cells, or PBMCs. Deeply sampled blood TCRbeta repertoires from subjects exposed to, actively infected with, or recovered from COVID-19 were included in the dataset. The samples were drawn from two sources: the first 160 participants of the ongoing ImmuneRACE study, and 1,254 subjects contributed by 6 global collaborators. The paper's findings and limits, for the study overall: The amount of clinical and demographic metadata varied by source and participant and was provided uncurated.

The sequencing sample was made of PBMCs or T cells enriched from blood (not recorded which). The clonotype comes from a woman in her 40s with acute COVID-19. The rearrangement joined TRBV18 to TRBJ1-3; the D gene lacks a confident call. This receptor has the CDR3 CASSPPRVVGNTIYF. Here is the DNA: TGTGCCAGCTCACCACCGAGGGTTGTTGGAAACACCATATATTTT.